This T cell receptor beta chain was captured by sequencing in a study of T-cell memory formation after mild COVID-19. TCRdb re-analysed the 5' RACE reads in MiXCR, keeping a single row per CDR3 protein. This sample has fewer than 400,000 distinct CDR3 sequences, with over 10% found just once. This clonotype occurred a few times. Its antigen remains unidentified. Germline V gives CDR1 SQVTM, CDR2 ANQGSEA. V shed 7 bases and J 5 bases; nucleotides not matched to a gene: 6. The CDR3 runs to 12 residues. Overall study findings and caveats: There were some responding clones in pre-infection memory, which suggested that cross-reactive memory had joined.

Material: PBMCs or a T cell subset sorted from them (not recorded which). The genes are TRBV29-1 and TRBJ2-5; 8 bases agree with TRBD1. This clonotype was obtained from a man in his late teens or twenties who had mild COVID-19 (a few samples of this study predate the infection). Cell type and time point are not known. CDR3 loop: CSATRGRETQYF. The CDR3 DNA reads as TGCAGCGCCACCAGGGGGCGTGAGACCCAGTACTTC.